This is a list of T cell receptor beta chains from one sample in a study of shared clonotypes between healthy human individuals. Clones were sequenced by immunoSEQ multiplex PCR, and TCRdb holds only the in-frame ones, with some missing. This table holds approximately 1,500,000 clones, around 98% found once. The sample consisted of naive CD4+ T cells sorted from blood. Receptors were obtained from a man between 25 and 39 years old in good health. Each CDR3 is given with its conserved first and last residue. A D gene is named only where the DNA matches it firmly. Expanded clones get a size class; other rows say once, few or many, or leave the size out.

V gene	D gene	clone size	J gene	CDR3 DNA	CDR3 protein
TRBV27	TRBD2	NA	TRBJ2-7	TGTGCCAGCAGTTCCTGGACTAGCGGGGAGTCATACGAGCAGTACTTC	CASSSWTSGESYEQYF
TRBV10-3	TRBD1	NA	TRBJ2-2	TGTGCCACCGTGGACAGGGCTGACGGGGAGCTGTTTTTT	CATVDRADGELFF
TRBV18	TRBD2	few	TRBJ2-2	TGTGCCAGCTCACCCCGACTAGCGGGAGCGAACACCGGGGAGCTGTTTTTT	CASSPRLAGANTGELFF
TRBV7-9	NA	NA	TRBJ1-5	TGTGCCAGCAGCTTAGGGGGGGATCAGCCCCAGCATTTT	CASSLGGDQPQHF
TRBV5-1	NA	NA	TRBJ2-1	TGCGCCAGCAGCTTTGGGGACGGATACAATGAGCAGTTCTTC	CASSFGDGYNEQFF
TRBV7-8	NA	NA	TRBJ2-3	TGTGCCAGCAGCTTAGGGTGGGGGGCAGATACGCAGTATTTT	CASSLGWGADTQYF
TRBV9	NA	once	TRBJ1-1	TGTGCCAGCAGCGAGGGCCCAGCCGCGGGTGAAGCTTTCTTT	CASSEGPAAGEAFF
TRBV30	TRBD2	NA	TRBJ2-7	TGTGCCTGGAACCAAAGGGTAGCGGGATTAATTTACGAGCAGTACTTC	CAWNQRVAGLIYEQYF
TRBV10-1	NA	NA	TRBJ2-2	TGCGCCAGCAGTGCGGCTAGCGCGGGCACCGGGGAGCTGTTTTTT	CASSAASAGTGELFF
TRBV28	NA	NA	TRBJ2-3	TGTGCCAGCAGTAGTAGGTGGGAAGCTAGCACAGATACGCAGTATTTT	CASSSRWEASTDTQYF
TRBV7-8	TRBD1	NA	TRBJ1-5	TGTGCCATCGCCCGGGACAGGGGGCCGGGTCAGCCCCAGCATTTT	CAIARDRGPGQPQHF
TRBV15	NA	NA	TRBJ2-7	TGTGCCACCAGCAGAGTAGGGGGGCGCATCTACGAGCAGTACTTC	CATSRVGGRIYEQYF
TRBV27	NA	NA	TRBJ2-5	TGTGCCAGCAGTTTACTCGGGAGTAACCAAGAGACCCAGTACTTC	CASSLLGSNQETQYF
TRBV5-4	TRBD1	NA	TRBJ1-4	TGTGCCAGCAGCGTACAGGGGGCGCTTACTAATGAAAAACTGTTTTTT	CASSVQGALTNEKLFF
TRBV2	TRBD1	once	TRBJ1-4	TGTGCCAGCAGCTGGACAGGGAGTAGAATGGGAGAAAAACTGTTTTTT	CASSWTGSRMGEKLFF